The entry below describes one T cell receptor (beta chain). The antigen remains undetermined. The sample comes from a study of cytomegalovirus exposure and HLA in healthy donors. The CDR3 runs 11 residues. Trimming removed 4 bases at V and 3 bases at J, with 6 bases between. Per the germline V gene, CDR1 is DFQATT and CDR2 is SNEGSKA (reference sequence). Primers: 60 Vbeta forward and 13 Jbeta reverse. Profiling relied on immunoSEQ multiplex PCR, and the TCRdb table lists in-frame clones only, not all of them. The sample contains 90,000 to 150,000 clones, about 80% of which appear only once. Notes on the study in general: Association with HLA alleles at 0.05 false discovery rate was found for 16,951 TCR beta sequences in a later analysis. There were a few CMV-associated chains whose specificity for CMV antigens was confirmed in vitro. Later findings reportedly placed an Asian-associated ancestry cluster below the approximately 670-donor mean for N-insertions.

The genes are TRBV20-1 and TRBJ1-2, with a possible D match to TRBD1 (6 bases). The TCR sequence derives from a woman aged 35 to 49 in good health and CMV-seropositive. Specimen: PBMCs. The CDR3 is CSANRDYGYTF. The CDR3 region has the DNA TGCAGTGCTAACAGGGACTATGGCTACACCTTC.